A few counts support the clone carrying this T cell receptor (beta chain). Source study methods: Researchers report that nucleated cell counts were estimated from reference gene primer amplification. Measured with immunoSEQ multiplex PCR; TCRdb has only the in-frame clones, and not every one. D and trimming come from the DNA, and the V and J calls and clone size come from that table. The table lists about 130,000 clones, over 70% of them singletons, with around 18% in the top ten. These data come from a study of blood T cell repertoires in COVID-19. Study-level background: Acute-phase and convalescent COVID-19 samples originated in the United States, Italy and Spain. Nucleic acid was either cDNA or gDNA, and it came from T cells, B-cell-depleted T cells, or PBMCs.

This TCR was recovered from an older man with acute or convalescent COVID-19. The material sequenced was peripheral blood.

The chain's CDR3 is CASSKGQEIDGYTF. DNA of the CDR3: TGCGCCAGCAGCAAGGGACAGGAGATTGACGGCTACACCTTC. The chain combines TRBV5-1 with TRBJ1-2; TRBD1 aligns across 8 bases. The CDR3 consists of 14 residues. V was clipped by 4 bases and J by 8 bases; unmatched bases: 10. Germline V lookup: CDR1 SGHRS, CDR2 YFSETQ.